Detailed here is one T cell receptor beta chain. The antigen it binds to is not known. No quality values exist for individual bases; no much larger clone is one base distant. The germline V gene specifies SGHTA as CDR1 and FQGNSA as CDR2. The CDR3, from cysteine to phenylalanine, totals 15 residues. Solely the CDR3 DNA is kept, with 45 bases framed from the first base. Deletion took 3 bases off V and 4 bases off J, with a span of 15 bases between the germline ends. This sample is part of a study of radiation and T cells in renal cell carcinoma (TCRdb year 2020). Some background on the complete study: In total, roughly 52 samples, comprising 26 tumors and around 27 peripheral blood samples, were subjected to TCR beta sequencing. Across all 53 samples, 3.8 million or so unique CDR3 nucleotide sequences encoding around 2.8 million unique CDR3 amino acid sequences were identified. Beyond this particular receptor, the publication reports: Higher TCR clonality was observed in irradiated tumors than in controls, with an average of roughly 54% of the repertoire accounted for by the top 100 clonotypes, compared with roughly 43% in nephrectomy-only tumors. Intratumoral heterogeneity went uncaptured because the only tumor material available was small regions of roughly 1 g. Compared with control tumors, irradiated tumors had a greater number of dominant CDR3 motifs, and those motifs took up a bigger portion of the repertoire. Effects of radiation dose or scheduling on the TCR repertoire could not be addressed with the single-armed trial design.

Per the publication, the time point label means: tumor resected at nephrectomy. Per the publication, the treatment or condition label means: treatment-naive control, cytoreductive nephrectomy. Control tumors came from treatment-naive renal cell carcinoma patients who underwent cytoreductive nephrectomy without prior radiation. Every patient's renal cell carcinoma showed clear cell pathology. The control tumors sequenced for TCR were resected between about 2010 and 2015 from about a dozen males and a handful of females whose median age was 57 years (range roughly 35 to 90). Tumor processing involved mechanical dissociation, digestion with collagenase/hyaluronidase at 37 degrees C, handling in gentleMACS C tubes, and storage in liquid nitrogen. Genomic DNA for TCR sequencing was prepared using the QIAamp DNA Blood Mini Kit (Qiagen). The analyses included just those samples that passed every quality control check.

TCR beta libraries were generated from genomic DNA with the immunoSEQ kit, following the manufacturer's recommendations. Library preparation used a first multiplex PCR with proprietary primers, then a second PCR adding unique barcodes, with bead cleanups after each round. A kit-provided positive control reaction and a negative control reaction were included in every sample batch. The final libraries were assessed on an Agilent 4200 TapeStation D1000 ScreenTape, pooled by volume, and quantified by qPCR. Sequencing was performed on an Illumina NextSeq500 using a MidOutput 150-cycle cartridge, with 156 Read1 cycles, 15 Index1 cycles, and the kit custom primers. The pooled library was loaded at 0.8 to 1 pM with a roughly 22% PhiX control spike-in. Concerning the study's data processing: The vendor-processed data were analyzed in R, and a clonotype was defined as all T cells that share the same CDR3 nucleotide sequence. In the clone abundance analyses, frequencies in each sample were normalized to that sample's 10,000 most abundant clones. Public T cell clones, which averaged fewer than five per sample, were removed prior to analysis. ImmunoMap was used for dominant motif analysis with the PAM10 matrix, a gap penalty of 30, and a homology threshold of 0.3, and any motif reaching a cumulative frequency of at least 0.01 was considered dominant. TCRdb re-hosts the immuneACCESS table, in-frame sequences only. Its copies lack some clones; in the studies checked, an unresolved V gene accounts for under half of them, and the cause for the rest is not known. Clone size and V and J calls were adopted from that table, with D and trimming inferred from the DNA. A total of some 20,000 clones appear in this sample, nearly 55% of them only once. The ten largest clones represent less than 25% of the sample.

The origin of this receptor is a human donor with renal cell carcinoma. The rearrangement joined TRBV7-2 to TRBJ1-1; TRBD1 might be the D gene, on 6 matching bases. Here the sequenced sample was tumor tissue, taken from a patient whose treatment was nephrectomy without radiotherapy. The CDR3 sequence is CASSFRQQGGTEAFF. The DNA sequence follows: TGTGCCAGCAGCTTTCGTCAACAGGGAGGCACTGAAGCTTTCTTT.